Listed here are 17 T cell receptor beta chains from one sample, sequenced in a study of blood T cell repertoires in COVID-19. The assay was immunoSEQ multiplex PCR, and TCRdb's table has in-frame clones only and misses some. The data hold about 46,000 clones, with about nine tenths observed a single time. Sequencing was performed on peripheral blood. The source is a man aged 65-85 years with active COVID-19.

This rearrangement joins TRBV28 to TRBJ2-7, with 11 bases fitting TRBD2. CDR1 and CDR2 from the germline V gene are MDHEN and SYDVKM. CDR3 length equals 15 residues. The trim removed 7 bases at V and 3 bases at J, leaving 8 bases unmatched. This CDR3 reads CASTETSGANYEQYF. For the CDR3, the DNA is TGTGCCAGCACCGAGACTAGCGGGGCTAACTACGAGCAGTACTTC.

CDR3 in DNA: TGTGCCAGCAGCTTGCTACTAGTTCGGCTAGAGCAGTACTTC. It yields the protein CASSLLLVRLEQYF. The chain combines TRBV5-8 with TRBJ2-7; TRBD2 might be the D (5 bases). The V end lost 1 base, the J end lost 7 bases, and 15 bases lay between the germline ends. The CDR3 loop spans 14 amino acids. The V gene's germline CDR1 is SGHTS and CDR2 YDEGEE.

This chain connects TRBV30 to TRBJ2-1; 10 bases fit TRBD2. J was trimmed by 8 bases and V by 2 bases; bases with no gene match: 3. CDR3 length equals 13 residues. Germline V gene data show CDR1 as GTSNPN and CDR2 as SVGIG (reference sequence). The CDR3, as DNA: TGTGCCTGGAGTTGGCTAGCGGGAGATGAGCAGTTCTTC. Amino acid sequence: CAWSWLAGDEQFF.

The rearrangement links TRBV19 to TRBJ1-5, with 9 positions matching TRBD1. V lost 7 bases to trimming and J lost 1 base; unmatched junction nucleotides: 5. The germline V gene encodes CDR1 LNHDA and CDR2 SQIVND (reference sequence). This CDR3 has 15 residues. CDR3 loop: CASTPTGGSNQPQHF. CDR3 DNA sequence: TGTGCCAGTACCCCGACAGGGGGAAGCAATCAGCCCCAGCATTTT.

This sequence joins TRBV2 and TRBJ2-2, with 7 nucleotides matching TRBD2. The ends lost 5 bases at V and 6 bases at J; junction bases unmatched: 6. This CDR3 region has 14 residues. Germline V lookup: CDR1 SNHLY, CDR2 FYNNEI. In DNA form, the CDR3 reads TGTGCCAGCAGTCGGACTAGTTCTGCCGGGGAGCTGTTTTTT. Protein product: CASSRTSSAGELFF.

The chain employs TRBV19 and TRBJ1-5, with 11 positions matching TRBD1. CDR3 length: 16 residues. J lost 0 bases, V lost 4 bases, and 2 bases had no gene match. Germline V gene data show CDR1 as LNHDA and CDR2 as SQIVND (reference sequence). DNA of the CDR3: TGTGCCAGTAGTAGGGGGACAGGGGGTAGCAATCAGCCCCAGCATTTT. It codes for CASSRGTGGSNQPQHF.

The rearrangement links TRBV19 to TRBJ1-2; the D gene is possibly TRBD1 (5 bases). Germline assignment: CDR1 LNHDA and CDR2 SQIVND (reference sequence). V gave up 5 bases and J gave up 8 bases, with 21 bases separating them. There are 15 residues in the CDR3. CDR3 region: CASSLRQSRPKGYTF. CDR3 DNA: TGTGCCAGTAGTTTAAGACAGAGCCGGCCTAAAGGCTACACCTTC.

In DNA form, the CDR3 reads TGCGCCAGCAGCCCCCGGGGAGGCGGCACAGATACGCAGTATTTT. The encoded protein is CASSPRGGGTDTQYF. The chain uses TRBV5-1 and TRBJ2-3; maybe TRBD2 (6 bases). The CDR3 contains 15 residues. V lost 4 bases and J 1 base, leaving 13 bases between the germline ends. Germline CDR1 is SGHRS and CDR2 is YFSETQ.

V is TRBV19 and J is TRBJ2-1; 8 bases map to TRBD2. Germline-derived CDR1 and CDR2 are LNHDA and SQIVND (reference sequence). The CDR3 has 15 residues. J lost 2 bases, V lost 5 bases, and 5 bases had no gene match. The CDR3 protein is CASSPIAGPYNEQFF. The CDR3 DNA reads TGTGCCAGTAGTCCCATAGCGGGACCCTACAATGAGCAGTTCTTC. Complete variable domain (other parts from reference TRBV19 and TRBJ2-1): DGGITQSPKYLFRKEGQNVTLSCEQNLNHDAMYWYRQDPGQGLRLIYYSQIVNDFQKGDIAEGYSVSREKKESFPLTVTSAQKNPTAFYLCASSPIAGPYNEQFFGPGTRLTVL.

The chain recombines TRBV9 with TRBJ2-2, with 9 bases lining up with TRBD2. The length of the CDR3 is 17 residues. In germline, CDR1 is SGDLS, CDR2 YYNGEE. V was pared by 0 bases and J by 3 bases, with 6 bases of the junction left unmatched. CDR3 DNA: TGTGCCAGCAGCGTAGCGGGCGGGGGGGCTTACACCGGGGAGCTGTTTTTT. This encodes CASSVAGGGAYTGELFF.

J is TRBJ1-1 and V is TRBV4-2; 9 positions match TRBD1. The germline V gene has CDR1 LGHNA and CDR2 YNFKEQ. CDR3 length: 18 residues. J gave up 5 bases and V 1 base, and 14 bases lay outside the gene matches. The CDR3 reads CASSQAAPRTGAHTEAFF. The DNA of the CDR3 is TGTGCCAGCAGCCAAGCTGCCCCAAGGACAGGGGCGCATACTGAAGCTTTCTTT.

This sequence joins TRBV24-1 and TRBJ1-5; 8 nucleotides agree with TRBD1. Unmatched junction bases numbered 14, after V lost 0 bases and J lost 2 bases. The CDR3 covers 20 residues. Per germline, CDR1 KGHDR and CDR2 SFDVKD. CDR3 bases: TGTGCCACCAGTGATTTGCACCCGACAGGGGATTGGGGTGGCAATCAGCCCCAGCATTTT. It is translated as CATSDLHPTGDWGGNQPQHF.

V is TRBV27 and J is TRBJ2-7; D uncertain. V lost 5 bases, J lost 4 bases, and 15 bases lay in between. CDR3 length equals 14 residues. Germline loops: CDR1 MNHEY, CDR2 SMNVEV (reference sequence). CDR3 sequence: CASSPLGLTYEQYF. The DNA of the CDR3 is TGTGCCAGCAGTCCCTTGGGCTTAACATACGAGCAGTACTTC.

V gene TRBV4-1 combines with J gene TRBJ1-6; tentative D call: TRBD1 (5 bases). V lost 4 bases to trimming and J lost 5 bases, with 18 bases between them. Germline V lookup: CDR1 MGHRA, CDR2 YSYEKL. This CDR3 contains 17 residues. In DNA, the CDR3 is TGCGCCAGCAGCCTATTTACAGGTTTGGAAAATAATTCACCCCTCCACTTT. Its protein is CASSLFTGLENNSPLHF.

Details on this clone: The identical CDR3 is also encoded by other nucleotide sequences in the sample. The chain is built from TRBV14 and TRBJ2-2, with 9 positions matching TRBD1. Germline CDR1 reads SGHDN; CDR2 reads FVKESK. J was trimmed by 1 base and V by 6 bases; bases with no gene match: 6. The CDR3 totals 16 residues. The CDR3 loop reads CASSRWTGVNTGELFF. CDR3 coding DNA: TGTGCCAGCAGTCGCTGGACAGGGGTGAACACCGGGGAGCTGTTTTTT.

The genes are TRBV5-5 and TRBJ1-4; unclear D gene. Trimming took off 7 bases at V and 0 bases at J, with 16 bases between the two ends. CDR1 is SGHKS and CDR2 is YYEKEE in the germline V gene (reference sequence). This CDR3 contains 16 residues. CDR3 in amino acids: CASELGVRATNEKLFF. CDR3 DNA: TGTGCCAGCGAACTCGGCGTTCGGGCAACTAATGAAAAACTGTTTTTT.

This clone was seen a handful of times. The chain recombines TRBV6-1 with TRBJ1-1; the match to TRBD1 covers 8 bases. V was clipped by 3 bases and J by 5 bases; unmatched bases: 2. CDR3 size: 13 residues. Germline V CDR1 and CDR2: MNHNS, SASEGT. CDR3 protein: CASSDRQGTEAFF. CDR3 DNA: TGTGCCAGCAGTGATAGACAGGGGACTGAAGCTTTCTTT.